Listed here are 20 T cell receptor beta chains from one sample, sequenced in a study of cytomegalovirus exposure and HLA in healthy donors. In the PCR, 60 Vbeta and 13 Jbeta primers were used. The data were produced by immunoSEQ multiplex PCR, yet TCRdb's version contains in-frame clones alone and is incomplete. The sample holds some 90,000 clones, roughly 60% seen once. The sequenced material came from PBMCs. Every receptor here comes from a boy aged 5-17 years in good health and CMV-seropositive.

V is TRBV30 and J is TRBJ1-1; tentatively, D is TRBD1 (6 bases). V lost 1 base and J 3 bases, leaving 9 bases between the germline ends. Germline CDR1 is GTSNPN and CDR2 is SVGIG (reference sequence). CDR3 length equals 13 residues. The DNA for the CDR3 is TGTGCCTGGAGTGCAGGGGCAGACACTGAAGCTTTCTTT. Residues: CAWSAGADTEAFF.

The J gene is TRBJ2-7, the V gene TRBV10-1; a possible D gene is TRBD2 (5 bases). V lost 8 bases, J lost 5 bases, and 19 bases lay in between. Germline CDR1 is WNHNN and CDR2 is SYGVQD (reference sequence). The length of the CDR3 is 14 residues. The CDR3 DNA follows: TGCGCCAGCCGGGGTAGCGACCCTCGGGACGAGCAGTACTTC. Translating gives CASRGSDPRDEQYF.

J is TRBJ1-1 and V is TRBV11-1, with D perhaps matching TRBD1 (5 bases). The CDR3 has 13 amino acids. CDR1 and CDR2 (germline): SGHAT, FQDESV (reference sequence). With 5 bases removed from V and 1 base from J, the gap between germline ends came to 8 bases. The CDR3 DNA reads TGTGCCAGCAGCGTAACAGGGAACACTGAAGCTTTCTTT. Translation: CASSVTGNTEAFF.

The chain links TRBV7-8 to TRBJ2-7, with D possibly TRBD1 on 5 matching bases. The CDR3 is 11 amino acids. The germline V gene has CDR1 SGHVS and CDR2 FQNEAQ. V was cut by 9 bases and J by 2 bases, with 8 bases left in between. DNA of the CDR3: TGTGCCAGTACAGGCGCCTACGAGCAGTACTTC. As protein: CASTGAYEQYF.

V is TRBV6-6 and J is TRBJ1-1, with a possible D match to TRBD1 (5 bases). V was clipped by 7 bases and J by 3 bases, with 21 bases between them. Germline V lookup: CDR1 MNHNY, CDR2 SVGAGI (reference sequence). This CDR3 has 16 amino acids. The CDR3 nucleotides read TGTGCCAGCAACAACGGGGGGGATGGGGCGGACACTGAAGCTTTCTTT. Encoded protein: CASNNGGDGADTEAFF.

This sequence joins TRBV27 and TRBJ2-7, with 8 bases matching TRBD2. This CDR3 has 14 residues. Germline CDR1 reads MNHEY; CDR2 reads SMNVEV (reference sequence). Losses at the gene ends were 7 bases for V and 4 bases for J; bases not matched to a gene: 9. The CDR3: CASNSGGRPYEQYF. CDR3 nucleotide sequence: TGTGCCAGCAATTCTGGCGGGAGGCCTTACGAGCAGTACTTC.

The DNA of the CDR3 is TGTGCCACCAGCAGACGGGGACAGGGCCTCTACGAGCAGTACTTC. Protein: CATSRRGQGLYEQYF. The V gene is TRBV15, the J gene TRBJ2-7; 9 positions agree with TRBD1. The CDR3 length is 15 residues. The germline V gene has CDR1 LNHNV and CDR2 YYDKDF (reference sequence). The junction had 5 bases not matched to a gene; V was cut back by 2 bases and J by 3 bases. Full variable domain (outside the CDR3, taken from reference TRBV15 and TRBJ2-7): DAMVIQNPRYQVTQFGKPVTLSCSQTLNHNVMYWYQQKSSQAPKLLFHYYDKDFNNEADTPDNFQSRRPNTSFCFLDIRSPGLGDTAMYLCATSRRGQGLYEQYFGPGTRLTVT.

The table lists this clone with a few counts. The CDR3 sequence is CASSRGQGLDTQYF. The CDR3 DNA sequence: TGTGCCAGTAGTAGGGGACAGGGGTTAGATACGCAGTATTTT. V and J are TRBV19 and TRBJ2-3, with 10 bases lining up with TRBD1. The germline gives CDR1 LNHDA, CDR2 SQIVND (reference sequence). The CDR3 loop spans 14 amino acids. V shed 4 bases and J 5 bases; nucleotides not matched to a gene: 3.

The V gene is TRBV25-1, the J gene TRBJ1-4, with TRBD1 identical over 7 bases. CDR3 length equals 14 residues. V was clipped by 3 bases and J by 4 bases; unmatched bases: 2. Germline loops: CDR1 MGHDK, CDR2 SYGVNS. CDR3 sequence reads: CASSETGFNEKLFF. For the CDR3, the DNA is TGTGCCAGCAGTGAGACAGGGTTTAATGAAAAACTGTTTTTT.

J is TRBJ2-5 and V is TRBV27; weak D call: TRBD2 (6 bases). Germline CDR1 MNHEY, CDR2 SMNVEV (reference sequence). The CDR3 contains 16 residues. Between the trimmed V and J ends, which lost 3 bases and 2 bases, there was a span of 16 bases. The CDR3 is CASSFTLGTLQETQYF. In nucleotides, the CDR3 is TGTGCCAGCAGTTTCACCCTAGGGACTCTTCAAGAGACCCAGTACTTC.

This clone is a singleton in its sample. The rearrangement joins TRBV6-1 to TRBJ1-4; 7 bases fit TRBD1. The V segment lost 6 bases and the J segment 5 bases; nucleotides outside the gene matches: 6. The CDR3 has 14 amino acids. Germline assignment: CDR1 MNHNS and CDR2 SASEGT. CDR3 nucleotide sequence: TGTGCCAGCAGCCCAGGACAGGAGAATGAAAAACTGTTTTTT. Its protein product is CASSPGQENEKLFF.

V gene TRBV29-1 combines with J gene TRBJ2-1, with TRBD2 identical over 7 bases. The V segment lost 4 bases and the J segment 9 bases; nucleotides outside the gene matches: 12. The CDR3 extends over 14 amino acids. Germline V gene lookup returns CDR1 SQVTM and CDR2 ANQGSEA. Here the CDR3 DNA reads TGCAGCGTTGGCCCCGGCGGGAGTCTGCGTGAGCAGTTCTTC. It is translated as CSVGPGGSLREQFF.

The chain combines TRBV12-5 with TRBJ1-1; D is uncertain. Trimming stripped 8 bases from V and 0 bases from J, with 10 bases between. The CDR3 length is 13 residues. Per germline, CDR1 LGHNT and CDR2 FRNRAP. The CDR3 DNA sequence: TGTGCTAGTTTGGGCAGCATGAACACTGAAGCTTTCTTT. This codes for CASLGSMNTEAFF.

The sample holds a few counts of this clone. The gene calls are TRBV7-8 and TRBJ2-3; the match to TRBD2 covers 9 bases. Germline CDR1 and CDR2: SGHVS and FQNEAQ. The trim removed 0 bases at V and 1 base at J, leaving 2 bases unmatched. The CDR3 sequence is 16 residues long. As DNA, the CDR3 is TGTGCCAGCAGCTTAGCGGCGGGAGGGGGCACAGATACGCAGTATTTT. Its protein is CASSLAAGGGTDTQYF.

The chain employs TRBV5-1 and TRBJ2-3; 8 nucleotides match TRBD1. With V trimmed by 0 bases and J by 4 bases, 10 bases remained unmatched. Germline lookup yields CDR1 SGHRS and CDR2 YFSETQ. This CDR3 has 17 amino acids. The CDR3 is CASSLARGTGGADTQYF. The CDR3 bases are TGCGCCAGCAGCTTGGCCCGAGGGACAGGCGGCGCAGATACGCAGTATTTT. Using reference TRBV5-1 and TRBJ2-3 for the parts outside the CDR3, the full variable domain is KAGVTQTPRYLIKTRGQQVTLSCSPISGHRSVSWYQQTPGQGLQFLFEYFSETQRNKGNFPGRFSGRQFSNSRSEMNVSTLELGDSALYLCASSLARGTGGADTQYFGPGTRLTVL.

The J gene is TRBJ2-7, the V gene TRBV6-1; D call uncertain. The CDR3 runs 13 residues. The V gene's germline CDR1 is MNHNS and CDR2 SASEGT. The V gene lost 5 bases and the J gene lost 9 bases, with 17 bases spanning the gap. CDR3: CASSIRPDGGQYF. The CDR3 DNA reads TGTGCCAGCAGTATACGACCCGATGGCGGGCAGTACTTC.

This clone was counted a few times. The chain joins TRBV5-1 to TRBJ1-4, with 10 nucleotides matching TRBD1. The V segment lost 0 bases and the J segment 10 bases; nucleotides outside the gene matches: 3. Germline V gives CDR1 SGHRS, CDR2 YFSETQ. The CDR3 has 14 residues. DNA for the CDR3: TGCGCCAGCAGCTTGGGACAGGGGGCTGGAAAACTGTTTTTT. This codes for CASSLGQGAGKLFF.

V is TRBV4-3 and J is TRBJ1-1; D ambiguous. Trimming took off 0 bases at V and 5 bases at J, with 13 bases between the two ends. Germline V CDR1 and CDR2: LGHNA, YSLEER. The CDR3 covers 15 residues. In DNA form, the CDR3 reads TGCGCCAGCAGCCAAGAATCCGGGGATGGGACTGAAGCTTTCTTT. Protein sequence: CASSQESGDGTEAFF.

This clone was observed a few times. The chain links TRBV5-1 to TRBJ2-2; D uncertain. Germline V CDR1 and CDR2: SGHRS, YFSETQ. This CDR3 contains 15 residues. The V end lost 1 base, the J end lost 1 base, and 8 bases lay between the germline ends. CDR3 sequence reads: CASSLTTLNTGELFF. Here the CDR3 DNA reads TGCGCCAGCAGCTTGACAACATTGAACACCGGGGAGCTGTTTTTT.

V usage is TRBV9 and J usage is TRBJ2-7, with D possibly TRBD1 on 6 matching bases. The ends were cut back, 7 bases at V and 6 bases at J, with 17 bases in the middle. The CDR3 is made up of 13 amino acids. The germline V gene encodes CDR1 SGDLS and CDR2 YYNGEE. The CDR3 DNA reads TGTGCCAGCGCTTTCGGGACACTCTCCGAGCAGTACTTC. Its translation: CASAFGTLSEQYF.